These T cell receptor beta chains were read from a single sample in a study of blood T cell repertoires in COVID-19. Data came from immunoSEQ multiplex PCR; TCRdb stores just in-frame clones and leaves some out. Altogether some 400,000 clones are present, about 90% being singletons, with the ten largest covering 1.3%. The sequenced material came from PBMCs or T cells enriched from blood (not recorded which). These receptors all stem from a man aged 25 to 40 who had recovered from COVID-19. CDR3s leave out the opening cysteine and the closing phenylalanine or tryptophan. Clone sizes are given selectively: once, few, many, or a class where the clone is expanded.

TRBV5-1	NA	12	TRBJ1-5	ASSSGQGGEPQH
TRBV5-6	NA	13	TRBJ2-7	ASSLGQVLTYEQY
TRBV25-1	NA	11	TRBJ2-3	ASSVTRGDTQY
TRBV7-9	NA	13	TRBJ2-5	ASNLFGPQGETQY
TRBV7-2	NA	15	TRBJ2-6	ASSFGTGPSGANVLT
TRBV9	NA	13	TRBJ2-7	ASSGSRDRPYEQY
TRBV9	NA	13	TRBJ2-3	ASSLYGGATDTQY
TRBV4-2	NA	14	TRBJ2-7	ASSQVSGTDFYEQY
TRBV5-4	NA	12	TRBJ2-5	ASSFWLYQETQY
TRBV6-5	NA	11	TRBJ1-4	ASSRTRNEKLF
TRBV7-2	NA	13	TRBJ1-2	ASSSGSQRIYGYT
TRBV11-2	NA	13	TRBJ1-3	ASSLLRTAGNTIY
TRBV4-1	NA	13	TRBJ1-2	ASSHLQGDNYGYT
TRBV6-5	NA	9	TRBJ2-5	ASMSAETQY
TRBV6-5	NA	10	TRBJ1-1	ASSPAKGGAF
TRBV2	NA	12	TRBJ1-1	ASLQGASGTEAF
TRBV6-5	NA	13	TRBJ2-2	ASSYSGQLGGELF
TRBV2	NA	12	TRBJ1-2	ASRRDSSNYGYT
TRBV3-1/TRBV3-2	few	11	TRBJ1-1	ASSQDLGGGAF
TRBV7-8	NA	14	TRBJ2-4	ASSLREKGQGTIQY
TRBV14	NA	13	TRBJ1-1	ASSVPGTGNTEAF
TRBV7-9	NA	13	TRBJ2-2	ASSITDRVSGELF
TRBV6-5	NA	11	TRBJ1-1	ASSQAGVREAF
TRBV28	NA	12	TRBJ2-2	ASSLHKNTGELF
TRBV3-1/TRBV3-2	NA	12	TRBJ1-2	ASSQQGGAYGYT
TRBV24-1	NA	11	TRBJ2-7	ATSDPVTYEQY
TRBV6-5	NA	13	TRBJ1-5	ASSPRPLVHQPQH
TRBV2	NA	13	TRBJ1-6	ASTIEGAMNSPLH
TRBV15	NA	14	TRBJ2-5	ATSYTGLAYPGTQY
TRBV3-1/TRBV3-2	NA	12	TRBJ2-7	ASSQDRGVWEQY
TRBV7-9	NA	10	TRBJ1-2	ASSSDGDGYT
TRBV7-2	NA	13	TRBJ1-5	ASSFGTGLGQPQH
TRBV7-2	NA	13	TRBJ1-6	ASSLLRDRGTPLH
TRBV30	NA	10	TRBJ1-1	AQAKASGKAF
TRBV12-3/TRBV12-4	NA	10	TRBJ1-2	AINRGSRGYT
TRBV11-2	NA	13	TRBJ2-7	ASSLGGHGVAEQY
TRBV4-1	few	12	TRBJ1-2	ASSQDLTVYGYT
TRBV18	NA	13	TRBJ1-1	ASSPPIKGASEAF
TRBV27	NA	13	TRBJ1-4	ASSPITGLREKLF
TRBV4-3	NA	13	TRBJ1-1	ASSQDDGRGTEAF
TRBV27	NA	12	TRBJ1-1	ASSLSRGNTEAF
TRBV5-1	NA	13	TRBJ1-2	ASSSGQGADYGYT
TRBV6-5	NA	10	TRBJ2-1	ASSYPLDEQF
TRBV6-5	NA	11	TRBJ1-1	ASRNRKSTEAF
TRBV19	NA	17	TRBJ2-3	ASRRLAGGLTDTTDTQY
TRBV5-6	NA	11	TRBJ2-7	ASSLDDSHEQY
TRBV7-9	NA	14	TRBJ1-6	ASSPDRFSYNSPLH
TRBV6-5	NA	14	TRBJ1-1	ASSYGNSLPNTEAF
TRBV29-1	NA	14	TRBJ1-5	SVRTGSGASNQPQH
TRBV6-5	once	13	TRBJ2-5	ASSYSGGYQETQY
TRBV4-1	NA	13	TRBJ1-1	ASSQAPTENTEAF
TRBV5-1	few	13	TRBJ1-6	ASSLAGQAWSPLH